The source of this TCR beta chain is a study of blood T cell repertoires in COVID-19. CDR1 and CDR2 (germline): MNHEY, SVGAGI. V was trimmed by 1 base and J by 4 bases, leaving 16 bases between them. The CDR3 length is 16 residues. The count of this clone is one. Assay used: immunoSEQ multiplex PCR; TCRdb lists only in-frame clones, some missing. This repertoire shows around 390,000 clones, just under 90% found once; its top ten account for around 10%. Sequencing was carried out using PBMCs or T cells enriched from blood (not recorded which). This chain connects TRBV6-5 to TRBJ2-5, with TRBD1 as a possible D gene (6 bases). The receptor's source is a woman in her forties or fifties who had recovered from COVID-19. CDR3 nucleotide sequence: TGTGCCAGCAGTTACTTGGCAGGGGATGTGGTAGAGACCCAGTACTTC. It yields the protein CASSYLAGDVVETQYF.